Here is one T cell receptor (beta chain) with its context. Assay used: immunoSEQ multiplex PCR; TCRdb lists only in-frame clones, some missing. Found here are 85,000 to 120,000 clones, 90% of them singletons; the top ten hold roughly 8%. The sample comes from a study of T cell responses to AZD1222 COVID-19 vaccine. This CDR3 region has 15 residues. Germline V gene data show CDR1 as LGHNA and CDR2 as YSLEER. V lost 1 base to trimming and J lost 5 bases, with 11 bases between them. The sequencing used peripheral blood, collected 28 days after the second AZD1222 dose. The rearrangement links TRBV4-3 to TRBJ1-4, with D possibly TRBD1 on 6 matching bases. This receptor was obtained from an adult who received the AZD1222 COVID-19 vaccine. The CDR3 DNA reads TGCGCCAGCAGCCAAGGGGGAGGGGGGAATGAAAAACTGTTTTTT. It encodes CASSQGGGGNEKLFF.